This TCR beta chain is drawn from a study of cytomegalovirus exposure and HLA in healthy donors. Primers included in the PCR were 60 Vbeta and 13 Jbeta primers. Libraries were prepared by immunoSEQ multiplex PCR; TCRdb keeps only in-frame clonotypes and omits some of them. The table includes about 140,000 clones, more than 70% detected once. Study findings and constraints: What a later analysis reportedly showed was that an Asian-associated ancestry cluster had fewer N-insertions than the roughly 670-donor mean. Serostatus for CMV was the only available immune exposure information.

Concerning this clone itself: Its antigen is undetermined.

The specimen sequenced was PBMCs. The TCR sequence derives from a woman between 50 and 59 years old in good health and CMV-seronegative.

CDR3 sequence (DNA): TGTGCCAGCAGCCCAAACAGGGGGCGCGGAGAGACCCAGTACTTC. As protein: CASSPNRGRGETQYF. The V call is TRBV11-2, the J call TRBJ2-5; 9 bases match TRBD1. The V segment lost 5 bases and the J segment 4 bases; nucleotides outside the gene matches: 8. The CDR3 runs 15 residues. Germline assignment: CDR1 SGHAT and CDR2 FQNNGV.